This T cell receptor (beta chain) is from a study of human T cells and chemical hapten exposure. Time point specified: patch test 3, about 24 weeks after DPC sensitization. As to treatment: therapeutic diphenylcyclopropenone sensitization with weekly scalp DPC. Blood was drawn before each patch test was applied. Extraction of total RNA was performed on unfractionated whole blood. TCRdb re-called the RACE reads through MiXCR, storing one row per CDR3 protein. The sample contains around 200,000 distinct CDR3 sequences, under 25% of which appear only once. This clonotype was sampled from a woman aged 40 to 50 with alopecia areata. Some clones in this sample may be carry-over from other donors' samples. The material was whole blood, obtained in connection with sensitization to the hapten diphenylcyclopropenone (DPC).

The CDR3 DNA reads as TGTGCCAGCAGTTTAGTCAGGGAGGGCACTGAAGCTTTCTTT. Encoded protein: CASSLVREGTEAFF. The V gene is TRBV28, the J gene TRBJ1-1; tentatively, D is TRBD1 (5 bases). This CDR3 has 14 amino acids. V dropped 2 bases and J dropped 4 bases, with 11 bases sitting between them. Germline V gene lookup returns CDR1 MDHEN and CDR2 SYDVKM.